Sequencing of this TCR beta chain was carried out in a study of blood T cell repertoires in COVID-19. Across the study: The samples span acute and convalescent COVID-19 from the United States, Italy and Spain.

Libraries were prepared by immunoSEQ multiplex PCR; TCRdb keeps only in-frame clonotypes and omits some of them. The sample lists about 230,000 clones, approximately 89% seen once, with 2% to 2.5% in the top ten. Trimming pared 6 bases from V and 0 bases from J, leaving 14 bases between. Germline V gene sequence: CDR1 SNHLY, CDR2 FYNNEI. The CDR3 length is 15 residues. The sequence was obtained from a woman aged 40 to 50 with acute COVID-19. Sample: PBMCs or T cells enriched from blood (not recorded which). This chain uses TRBV2 with TRBJ1-1; TRBD1 is a possible D gene (6 bases). The chain's CDR3 is CASRLGQRMNTEAFF. The CDR3 nucleotides are TGTGCCAGCAGGCTTGGACAGAGGATGAACACTGAAGCTTTCTTT. Based on the CDR3 plus reference TRBV2 and TRBJ1-1, the full variable domain is EPEVTQTPSHQVTQMGQEVILRCVPISNHLYFYWYRQILGQKVEFLVSFYNNEISEKSEIFDDQFSVERPDGSNFTLKIRSTKLEDSAMYFCASRLGQRMNTEAFFGQGTRLTVV.